The clone carrying this T cell receptor beta chain counts as medium-sized. The antigen is not known. The sample originates from a study of early T cells in non-severe SARS-CoV-2 infection. The wider study: The sequenced material was bulk RNA from unsorted whole blood, and its chains were unpaired.

Study-level points and caveats: VDJdb-based matching was biased toward anti-spike CD8 responses and missed private and CD4 specificities.

The library protocol tagged individual cDNA molecules with unique molecular identifiers. TCRdb re-analysed the 5' RACE reads in MiXCR, keeping a single row per CDR3 protein. In the table there are 87,000 or so distinct CDR3 sequences, around 12% of which are singletons. The TCR originated in an adult who was a healthcare worker with PCR-confirmed SARS-CoV-2 infection or an uninfected control (not recorded which). The sample comprised whole blood.

The DNA of the CDR3 is TGTGCCAGCAGCGCCCCGTCCGGGGAGCTGTTTTTT. The encoded protein is CASSAPSGELFF. V gene TRBV9 combines with J gene TRBJ2-2; D is uncertain. This CDR3 is built from 12 residues. In germline, CDR1 is SGDLS, CDR2 YYNGEE. The ends were cut back, 3 bases at V and 6 bases at J, with 6 bases in the middle.